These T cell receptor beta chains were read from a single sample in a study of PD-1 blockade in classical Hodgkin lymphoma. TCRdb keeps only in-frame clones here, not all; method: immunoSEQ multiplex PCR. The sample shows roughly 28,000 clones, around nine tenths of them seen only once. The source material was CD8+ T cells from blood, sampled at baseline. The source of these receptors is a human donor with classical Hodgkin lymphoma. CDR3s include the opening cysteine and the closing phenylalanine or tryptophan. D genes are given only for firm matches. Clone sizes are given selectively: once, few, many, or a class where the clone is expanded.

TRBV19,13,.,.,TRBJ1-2,CASSTGVGYGYTF,TGTGCCAGTAGTACAGGGGTTGGCTATGGCTACACCTTC
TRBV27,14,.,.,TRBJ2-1,CASSLQGSYNEQFF,TGTGCCAGCAGTTTGCAGGGCTCCTACAATGAGCAGTTCTTC
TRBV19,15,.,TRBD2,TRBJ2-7,CASSSIAGESYEQYF,TGTGCCAGTAGTTCGATAGCGGGAGAAAGCTACGAGCAGTACTTC
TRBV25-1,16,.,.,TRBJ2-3,CASSGVRDTEADTQYF,TGTGCCAGCAGCGGTGTACGGGACACTGAAGCAGATACGCAGTATTTT
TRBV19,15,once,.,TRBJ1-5,CASPRGGPRSQPQHF,TGTGCCAGTCCAAGGGGGGGTCCGCGGAGTCAGCCCCAGCATTTT
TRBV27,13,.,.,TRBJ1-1,CASSLSPYTEAFF,TGTGCCAGCAGTTTATCACCGTACACTGAAGCTTTCTTT
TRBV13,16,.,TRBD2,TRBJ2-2,CASSSGLAGNTGELFF,TGTGCCAGCAGCTCCGGACTAGCGGGCAACACCGGGGAGCTGTTTTTT
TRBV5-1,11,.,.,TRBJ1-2,CASTGPYGYTF,TGCGCCAGCACGGGGCCTTATGGCTACACCTTC
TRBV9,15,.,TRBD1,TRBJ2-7,CASSVSGTEGYEQYF,TGTGCCAGCAGCGTATCCGGGACAGAGGGCTACGAGCAGTACTTC
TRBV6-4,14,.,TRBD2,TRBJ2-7,CASSVLAGPYEQYF,TGTGCCAGCAGTGTGCTAGCGGGGCCCTACGAGCAGTACTTC
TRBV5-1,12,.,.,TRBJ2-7,CASIGGNREQYF,TGCGCCAGCATCGGGGGAAACCGAGAGCAGTACTTC
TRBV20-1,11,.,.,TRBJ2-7,CSARSFSEQYF,TGCAGTGCTAGAAGTTTTTCGGAGCAGTACTTC
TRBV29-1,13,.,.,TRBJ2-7,CSVGPDTSYEQYF,TGCAGCGTTGGGCCTGACACCTCCTACGAGCAGTACTTC
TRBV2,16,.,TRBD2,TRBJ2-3,CASSSGRSGIWVTQYF,TGTGCCAGCAGTAGCGGGAGGTCGGGGATTTGGGTTACGCAGTATTTT
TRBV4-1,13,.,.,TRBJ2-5,CASSAPGEETQYF,TGCGCCAGCAGCGCGCCAGGGGAGGAGACCCAGTACTTC
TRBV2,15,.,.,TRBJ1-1,CASSWAVSGNTEAFF,TGTGCCAGCAGTTGGGCGGTCTCCGGGAACACTGAAGCTTTCTTT
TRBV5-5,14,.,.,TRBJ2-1,CASSPNEAYNEQFF,TGTGCCAGCAGCCCGAATGAAGCATACAATGAGCAGTTCTTC
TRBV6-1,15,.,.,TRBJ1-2,CASSEWSYSDYGYTF,TGTGCCAGCAGTGAATGGTCGTACAGCGACTATGGCTACACCTTC
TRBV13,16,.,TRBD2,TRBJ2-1,CASSSAAGNSYNEQFF,TGTGCCAGCAGCTCCGCAGCGGGAAACTCCTACAATGAGCAGTTCTTC
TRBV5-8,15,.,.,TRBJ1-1,CASKGGGRANTEAFF,TGTGCCAGCAAGGGAGGAGGCAGGGCTAACACTGAAGCTTTCTTT
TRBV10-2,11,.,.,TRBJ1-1,CASGPGIEAFF,TGCGCCAGTGGGCCGGGGATTGAAGCTTTCTTT
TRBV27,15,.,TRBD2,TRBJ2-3,CASSLTSGRVDTQYF,TGTGCCAGCAGTCTGACTAGCGGGAGGGTGGATACGCAGTATTTT
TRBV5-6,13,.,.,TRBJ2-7,CASSLISSYEQYF,TGTGCCAGCAGCTTAATAAGCTCCTACGAGCAGTACTTC
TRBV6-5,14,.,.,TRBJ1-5,CASSLQVGNQPQHF,TGTGCCAGCAGCCTACAGGTGGGGAATCAGCCCCAGCATTTT
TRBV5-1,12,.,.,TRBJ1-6,CASREGNSPLHF,TGCGCCAGCAGGGAGGGAAATTCACCCCTCCACTTT
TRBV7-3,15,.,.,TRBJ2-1,CASSLILRGDNEQFF,TGTGCCAGCAGCTTAATACTCAGGGGGGACAATGAGCAGTTCTTC
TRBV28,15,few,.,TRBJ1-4,CASSPRQATNEKLFF,TGTGCCAGCAGTCCCCGACAAGCAACTAATGAAAAACTGTTTTTT
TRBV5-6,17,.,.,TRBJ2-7,CASSPPRTLRESYEQYF,TGTGCCAGCAGCCCCCCCCGGACTTTACGTGAATCCTACGAGCAGTACTTC
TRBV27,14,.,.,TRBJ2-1,CVLTPAIVYNEQFF,TGTGTCCTCACCCCGGCGATCGTTTACAATGAGCAGTTCTTC
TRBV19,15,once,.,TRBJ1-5,CASRRTTYSNQPQHF,TGTGCCAGTAGAAGGACAACATATAGCAATCAGCCCCAGCATTTT
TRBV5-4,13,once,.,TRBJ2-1,CASSFDPGNEQFF,TGTGCCAGCAGCTTCGACCCCGGCAATGAGCAGTTCTTC
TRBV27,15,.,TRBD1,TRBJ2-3,CASSYRDRVTDTQYF,TGTGCCAGCAGTTACCGGGACAGGGTCACAGATACGCAGTATTTT
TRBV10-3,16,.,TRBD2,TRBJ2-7,CAISGLAGGPPYEQYF,TGTGCCATCAGTGGACTAGCGGGAGGGCCACCCTACGAGCAGTACTTC
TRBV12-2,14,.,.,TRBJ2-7,CASRFSHIRNEQYF,TGTGCAAGTCGCTTCTCCCACATCAGGAACGAGCAGTACTTC
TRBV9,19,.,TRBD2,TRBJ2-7,CASSGEGGLAGGRPGEQYF,TGTGCCAGCAGCGGAGAGGGGGGACTAGCGGGAGGCCGCCCGGGCGAGCAGTACTTC
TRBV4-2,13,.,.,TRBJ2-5,CASSQGVGQTQYF,TGTGCCAGCAGCCAAGGGGTCGGTCAGACCCAGTACTTC
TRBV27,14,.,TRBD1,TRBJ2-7,CASSLWTGDDEQYF,TGTGCCAGCAGTTTATGGACAGGGGATGACGAGCAGTACTTC
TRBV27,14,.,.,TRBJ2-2,CASSWGRVAGELFF,TGTGCCAGCAGTTGGGGCAGGGTCGCCGGGGAGCTGTTTTTT
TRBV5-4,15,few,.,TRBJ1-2,CASSLVSSGIGGYTF,TGTGCCAGCAGCTTGGTGTCGTCGGGGATTGGCGGCTACACCTTC
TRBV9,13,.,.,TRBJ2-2,CASARLWAGELFF,TGTGCCAGCGCAAGATTATGGGCCGGGGAGCTGTTTTTT
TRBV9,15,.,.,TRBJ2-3,CASSVAGMGTDTQYF,TGTGCCAGCAGCGTAGCTGGTATGGGCACAGATACGCAGTATTTT
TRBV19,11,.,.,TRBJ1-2,CASITRDGYTF,TGTGCCAGTATAACCCGGGATGGCTACACCTTC
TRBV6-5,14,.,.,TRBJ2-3,CASSYLGGTDTQYF,TGTGCCAGCAGTTACCTGGGAGGCACAGATACGCAGTATTTT
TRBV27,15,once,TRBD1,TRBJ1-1,CASSQTGGMNTEAFF,TGTGCCAGCAGTCAGACAGGGGGCATGAACACTGAAGCTTTCTTT
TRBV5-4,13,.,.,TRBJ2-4,CASSLENRDIQYF,TGTGCCAGCAGCTTGGAGAATAGGGACATTCAGTACTTC